The clone carrying this T cell receptor (beta chain) was detected many times. As yet, its antigen is unknown. Whole blood, about 2.5 ml, came from adult healthy volunteers. TCR cDNA received a 3' ligated oligonucleotide that carried a UMI. Reverse transcription used DNase-treated unsorted total RNA, aiming for roughly 1 to 1,100 ng. The source of the sample is a study of naive and memory T cell subsets. Notes on the study in general: Potentially, T cell activation and differentiation skew this RNA-based measurement.

Reverse transcription of blood and skin TCR RNA was primed at alpha and beta constant regions. Amplification of ligated cDNA took four PCR rounds with SP2 and nested alpha and beta constant primers. One entry per CDR3 protein results from TCRdb running MiXCR on the 5' RACE reads. The table has approximately 22,000 distinct CDR3 sequences, less than 5% seen once; the top ten hold approximately 8%. Trimming removed 2 bases at V and 8 bases at J, with 16 bases between. There are 15 residues in the CDR3. The germline V gene encodes CDR1 SGDLS and CDR2 YYNGEE. This sequence originates from a male donor in good health. V is TRBV9 and J is TRBJ2-2; D tentatively reads TRBD1 or TRBD2 (5 bases each). The CDR3 reads CASSVYGTTVGELFF. As DNA, the CDR3 is TGTGCCAGCAGCGTTTACGGGACCACCGTTGGGGAGCTGTTTTTT.